This T cell receptor (beta chain) was retrieved from a study of shared clonotypes between healthy human individuals. Study outcomes and limitations: Against clonotypes common to all four donors, non-shared ones had lower generation probabilities. Naive CD4 clonotypes were shared across a handful of donors at 5% to 6%.

This CDR3 contains 14 residues. Germline CDR1 is SGHKS and CDR2 is YYEKEE (reference sequence). V lost 1 base and J lost 4, with 12 bases in between. The study drew all its donors from Caucasian adults living in Nashville, Tennessee. Regarding this clone: Antigen specificity is unknown.

The test was conducted at deep level. The data were produced by immunoSEQ multiplex PCR, yet TCRdb's version contains in-frame clones alone and is incomplete. Of approximately 1,500,000 clones in the sample, 95% to 99% were seen once. Sequencing was carried out using naive CD4+ T cells sorted from blood. Subset specified: CD45RA+ positively selected. The gene calls are TRBV5-5 and TRBJ2-7, with TRBD1 as a possible D gene (6 bases). The receptor's source is a man between 25 and 39 years old in good health. The CDR3 DNA reads as TGTGCCAGCAGCTTGTTGGGGGCAGGATACGAGCAGTACTTC. Encoded protein: CASSLLGAGYEQYF.